This TCR beta chain was captured by sequencing in a study of glioma-infiltrating T cells after dendritic cell vaccination. The immunoSEQ assay amplified TCRB CDR3 from up to 2 ug DNA. The repertoire was sequenced with immunoSEQ multiplex PCR; TCRdb's copy has only in-frame clones and lacks some. The table has fewer than 30,000 clones, about nine tenths seen once. Study-wide points: Patients with more pretreatment TILs had longer time to progression and survival. No direct clonality-survival link was found; a diverse polyclonal response may matter.

Time point of the sample: after dendritic cell vaccination, including at tumor progression/relapse. Selection required adequate fresh-frozen tumor tissue plus more than two years' survival data. Details on this clone: Its antigen is currently unknown.

The material sequenced was blood, taken after dendritic cell vaccination. The sequence derives from a human donor with glioblastoma.

Here the CDR3 reads CASSIVGSHTGELFF. The CDR3 nucleotides are TGTGCCAGTAGTATTGTGGGCAGCCACACCGGGGAGCTGTTTTTT. The rearrangement joins TRBV19 to TRBJ2-2; D gene unclear. Trimming took off 3 bases at V and 3 bases at J, with 11 bases between the two ends. CDR1 is LNHDA, CDR2 SQIVND, per germline (reference sequence). The CDR3 sequence is 15 residues long.